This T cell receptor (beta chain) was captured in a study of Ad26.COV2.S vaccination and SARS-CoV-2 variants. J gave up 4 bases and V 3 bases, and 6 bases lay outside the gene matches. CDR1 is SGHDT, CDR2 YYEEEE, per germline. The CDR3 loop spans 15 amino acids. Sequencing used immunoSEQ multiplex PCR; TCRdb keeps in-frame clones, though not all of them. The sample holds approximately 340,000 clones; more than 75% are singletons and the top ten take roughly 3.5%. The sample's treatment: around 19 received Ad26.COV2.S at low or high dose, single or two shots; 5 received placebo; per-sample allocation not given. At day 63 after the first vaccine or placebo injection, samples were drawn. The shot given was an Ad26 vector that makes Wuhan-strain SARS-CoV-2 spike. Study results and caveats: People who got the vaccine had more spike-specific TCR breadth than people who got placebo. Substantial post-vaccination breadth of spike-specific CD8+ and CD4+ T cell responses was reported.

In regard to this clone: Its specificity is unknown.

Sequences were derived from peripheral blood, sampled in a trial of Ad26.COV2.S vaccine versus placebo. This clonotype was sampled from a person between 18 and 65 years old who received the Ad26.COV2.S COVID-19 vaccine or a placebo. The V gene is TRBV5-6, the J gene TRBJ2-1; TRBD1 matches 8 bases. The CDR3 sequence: CASSSMTGAYNEQFF. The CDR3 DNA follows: TGTGCCAGCAGCTCGATGACAGGGGCGTACAATGAGCAGTTCTTC.